This TCR beta chain was observed in a study of human T cells and chemical hapten exposure. Study-wide points: Controls formed significantly fewer large CDR3 similarity clusters than expanded TCRs did.

Looked up from germline, CDR1 is SGHRS and CDR2 is YFSETQ. The length of the CDR3 is 15 residues. Trimming at V came to 1 base and at J to 4 bases, leaving 6 bases not matched to a gene. Only a few counts were recorded for this clonotype. Its antigen is undetermined. MiXCR, run by TCRdb on the RACE reads, gives a single entry per CDR3 protein. This sample has 330,000 or so distinct CDR3 sequences, with about 6% found just once. As for time point: patch test 2, 6 weeks after DPC sensitization. This sample's treatment: therapeutic diphenylcyclopropenone sensitization with weekly scalp DPC. The sequencing used whole blood, collected in connection with sensitization to the hapten diphenylcyclopropenone (DPC). The rearrangement uses TRBV5-1 and TRBJ1-1, with 8 nucleotides matching TRBD1. This TCR was recovered from a woman under 30 with alopecia areata. Some clones in this sample may be carry-over from other donors' samples. The CDR3 here is CASSLLTGESTEAFF. The CDR3 DNA reads TGCGCCAGCAGCTTGTTGACAGGGGAGTCCACTGAAGCTTTCTTT.